This TCR beta chain was identified in a study of radiotherapy plus CTLA-4 blockade in lung cancer. The assay was immunoSEQ multiplex PCR, and TCRdb's table has in-frame clones only and misses some. The table records 60,000 to 65,000 clones, roughly 80% of them present only once. From germline, CDR1 is MNHEY and CDR2 SVGAGI. The CDR3 extends over 15 amino acids. V was clipped by 0 bases and J by 3 bases, with 11 bases between them. Here the sequenced sample was peripheral blood, taken from a patient treated with radiotherapy plus ipilimumab. This receptor was obtained from a human donor with non-small cell lung cancer who had a complete response to radiotherapy plus ipilimumab. The chain joins TRBV6-5 to TRBJ1-2; D call uncertain. The CDR3 is CASSYSGGEYYGYTF. Here the CDR3 DNA reads TGTGCCAGCAGTTACTCCGGAGGCGAGTACTATGGCTACACCTTC.